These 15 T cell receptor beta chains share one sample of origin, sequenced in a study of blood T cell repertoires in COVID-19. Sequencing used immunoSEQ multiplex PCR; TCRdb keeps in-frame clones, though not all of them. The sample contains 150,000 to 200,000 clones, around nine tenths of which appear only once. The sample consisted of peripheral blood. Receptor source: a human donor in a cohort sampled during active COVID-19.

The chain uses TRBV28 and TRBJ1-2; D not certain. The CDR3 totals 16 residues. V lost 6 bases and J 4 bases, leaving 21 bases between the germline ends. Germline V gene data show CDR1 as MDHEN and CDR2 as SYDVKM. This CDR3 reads CASRESGSRGAYGYTF. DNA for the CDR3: TGTGCCAGCAGGGAATCGGGGTCTCGTGGCGCCTATGGCTACACCTTC.

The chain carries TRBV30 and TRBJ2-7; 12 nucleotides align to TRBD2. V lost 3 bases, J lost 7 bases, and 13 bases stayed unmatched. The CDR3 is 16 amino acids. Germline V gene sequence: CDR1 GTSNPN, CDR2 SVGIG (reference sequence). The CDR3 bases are TGTGCCTGGAGCGCTGGGACTAGCGGGCTGGGGGGAGAGCAGTACTTC. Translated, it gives CAWSAGTSGLGGEQYF.

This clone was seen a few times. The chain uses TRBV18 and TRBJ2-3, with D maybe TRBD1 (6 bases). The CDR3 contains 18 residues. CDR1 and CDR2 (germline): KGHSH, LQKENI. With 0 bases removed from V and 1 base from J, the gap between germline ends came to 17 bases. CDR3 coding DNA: TGTGCCAGCTCACCACCGTTGATGGGGGCGTTCGGCACAGATACGCAGTATTTT. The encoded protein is CASSPPLMGAFGTDTQYF.

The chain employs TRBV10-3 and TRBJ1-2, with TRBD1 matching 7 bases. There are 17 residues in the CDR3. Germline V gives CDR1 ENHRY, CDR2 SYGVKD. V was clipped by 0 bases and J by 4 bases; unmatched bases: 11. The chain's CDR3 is CAISESTGQQNIYGYTF. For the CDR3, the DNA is TGTGCCATCAGTGAGTCGACAGGGCAGCAGAATATCTATGGCTACACCTTC.

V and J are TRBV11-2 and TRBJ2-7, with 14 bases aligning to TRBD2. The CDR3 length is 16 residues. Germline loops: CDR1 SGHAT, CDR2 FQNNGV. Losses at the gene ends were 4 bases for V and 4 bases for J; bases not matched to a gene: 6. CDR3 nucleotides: TGTGCCAGCAGCTATGGGACTAGCGGGGGACGATACGAGCAGTACTTC. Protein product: CASSYGTSGGRYEQYF.

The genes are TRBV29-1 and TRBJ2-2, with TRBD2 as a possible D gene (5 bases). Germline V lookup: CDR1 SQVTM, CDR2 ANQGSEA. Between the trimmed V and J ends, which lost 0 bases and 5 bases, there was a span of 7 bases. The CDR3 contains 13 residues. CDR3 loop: CSVEDSGTGELFF. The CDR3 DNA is TGCAGCGTTGAAGATTCGGGAACCGGGGAGCTGTTTTTT.

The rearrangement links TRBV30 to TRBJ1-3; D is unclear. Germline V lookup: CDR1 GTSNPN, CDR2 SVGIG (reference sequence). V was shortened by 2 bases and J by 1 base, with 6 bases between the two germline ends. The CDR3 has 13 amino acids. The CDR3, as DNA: TGTGCCTGGAGTTTAACTTCTGGAAACACCATATATTTT. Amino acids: CAWSLTSGNTIYF.

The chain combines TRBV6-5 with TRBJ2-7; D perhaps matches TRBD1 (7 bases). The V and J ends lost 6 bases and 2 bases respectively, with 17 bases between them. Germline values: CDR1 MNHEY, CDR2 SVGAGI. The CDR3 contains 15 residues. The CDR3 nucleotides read TGTGCCAGCAGACCCGAGGAGGGGGCGGCCTACGAGCAGTACTTC. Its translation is CASRPEEGAAYEQYF.

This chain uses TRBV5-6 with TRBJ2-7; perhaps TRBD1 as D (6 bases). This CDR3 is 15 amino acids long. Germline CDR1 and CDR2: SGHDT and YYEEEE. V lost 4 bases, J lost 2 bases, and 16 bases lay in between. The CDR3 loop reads CASSRPGAATYEQYF. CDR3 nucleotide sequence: TGTGCCAGCAGCCGACCAGGGGCTGCCACCTACGAGCAGTACTTC.

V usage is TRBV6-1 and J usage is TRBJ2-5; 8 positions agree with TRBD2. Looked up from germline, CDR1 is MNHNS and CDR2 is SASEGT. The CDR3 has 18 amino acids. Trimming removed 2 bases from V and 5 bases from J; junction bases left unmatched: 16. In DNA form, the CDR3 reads TGTGCCAGCAGTGAACGTTACGGTCAAGCGGGAGTCCGGGAGACCCAGTACTTC. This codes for CASSERYGQAGVRETQYF.

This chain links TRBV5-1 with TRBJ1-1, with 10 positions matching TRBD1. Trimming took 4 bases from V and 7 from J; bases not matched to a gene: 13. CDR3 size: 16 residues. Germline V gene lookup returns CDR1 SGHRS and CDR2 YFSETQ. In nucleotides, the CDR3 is TGCGCCAGCAGCCCCCGGGACAGGGGCGTCACGGATGAAGCTTTCTTT. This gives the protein CASSPRDRGVTDEAFF.

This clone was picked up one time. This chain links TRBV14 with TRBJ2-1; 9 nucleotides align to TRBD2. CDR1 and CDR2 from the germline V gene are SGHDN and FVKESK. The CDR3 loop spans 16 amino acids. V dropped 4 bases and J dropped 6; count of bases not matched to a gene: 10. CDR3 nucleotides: TGTGCCAGCAGCCCAAGAGTAGCGGGAGCCGGCAATGAGCAGTTCTTC. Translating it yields CASSPRVAGAGNEQFF.

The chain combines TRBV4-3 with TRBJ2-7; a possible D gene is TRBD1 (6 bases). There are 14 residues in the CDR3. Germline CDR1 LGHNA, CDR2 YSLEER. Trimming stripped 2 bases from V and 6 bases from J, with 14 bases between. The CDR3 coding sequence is TGCGCCAGCAGCCAATGGGCAGGGGACGGCGAGCAGTACTTC. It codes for CASSQWAGDGEQYF.

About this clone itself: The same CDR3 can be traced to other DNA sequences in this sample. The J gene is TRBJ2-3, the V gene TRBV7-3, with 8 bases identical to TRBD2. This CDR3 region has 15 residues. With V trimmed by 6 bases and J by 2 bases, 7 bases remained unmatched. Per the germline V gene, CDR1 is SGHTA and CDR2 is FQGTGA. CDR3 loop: CASSRAGGATDTQYF. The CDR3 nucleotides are TGTGCCAGCAGTCGCGCGGGAGGTGCCACAGATACGCAGTATTTT.

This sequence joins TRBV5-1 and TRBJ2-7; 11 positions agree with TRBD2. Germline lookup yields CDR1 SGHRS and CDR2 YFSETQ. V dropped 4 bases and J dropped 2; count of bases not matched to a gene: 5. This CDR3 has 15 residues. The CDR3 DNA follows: TGCGCCAGCAGCGCCGGGACTAGCGGCGCCTACGAGCAGTACTTC. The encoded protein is CASSAGTSGAYEQYF.